Listed here is a single T cell receptor (beta chain). Libraries were prepared by immunoSEQ multiplex PCR; TCRdb keeps only in-frame clonotypes and omits some of them. Of about 250,000 clones listed, around nine tenths are singletons. The entry originates in a study of blood T cell repertoires in COVID-19. Study background: Sites across the United States, Italy and Spain contributed samples from acute and convalescent COVID-19. In each case, the material was cDNA or gDNA derived from T cells, B-cell-depleted T cells, or PBMCs.

Enrollees, about 18 to 90 years old, lived in 25 or so US areas. The study counted Cohort 3 donors as recovered given two negative PCRs, clearance, or symptom resolution. The clonotype comes from a woman younger than 35 who had recovered from COVID-19. What was sequenced was PBMCs or T cells enriched from blood (not recorded which).

The CDR3 DNA reads TGTGCCAGCAGCTTACGTGTAACCGGGGAGCTGTTTTTT. This sequence encodes CASSLRVTGELFF. The chain carries TRBV7-3 and TRBJ2-2; D is ambiguous. CDR3 length: 13 amino acids. V was shortened by 2 bases and J by 5 bases, with 6 bases between the two germline ends. Germline V gives CDR1 SGHTA, CDR2 FQGTGA.